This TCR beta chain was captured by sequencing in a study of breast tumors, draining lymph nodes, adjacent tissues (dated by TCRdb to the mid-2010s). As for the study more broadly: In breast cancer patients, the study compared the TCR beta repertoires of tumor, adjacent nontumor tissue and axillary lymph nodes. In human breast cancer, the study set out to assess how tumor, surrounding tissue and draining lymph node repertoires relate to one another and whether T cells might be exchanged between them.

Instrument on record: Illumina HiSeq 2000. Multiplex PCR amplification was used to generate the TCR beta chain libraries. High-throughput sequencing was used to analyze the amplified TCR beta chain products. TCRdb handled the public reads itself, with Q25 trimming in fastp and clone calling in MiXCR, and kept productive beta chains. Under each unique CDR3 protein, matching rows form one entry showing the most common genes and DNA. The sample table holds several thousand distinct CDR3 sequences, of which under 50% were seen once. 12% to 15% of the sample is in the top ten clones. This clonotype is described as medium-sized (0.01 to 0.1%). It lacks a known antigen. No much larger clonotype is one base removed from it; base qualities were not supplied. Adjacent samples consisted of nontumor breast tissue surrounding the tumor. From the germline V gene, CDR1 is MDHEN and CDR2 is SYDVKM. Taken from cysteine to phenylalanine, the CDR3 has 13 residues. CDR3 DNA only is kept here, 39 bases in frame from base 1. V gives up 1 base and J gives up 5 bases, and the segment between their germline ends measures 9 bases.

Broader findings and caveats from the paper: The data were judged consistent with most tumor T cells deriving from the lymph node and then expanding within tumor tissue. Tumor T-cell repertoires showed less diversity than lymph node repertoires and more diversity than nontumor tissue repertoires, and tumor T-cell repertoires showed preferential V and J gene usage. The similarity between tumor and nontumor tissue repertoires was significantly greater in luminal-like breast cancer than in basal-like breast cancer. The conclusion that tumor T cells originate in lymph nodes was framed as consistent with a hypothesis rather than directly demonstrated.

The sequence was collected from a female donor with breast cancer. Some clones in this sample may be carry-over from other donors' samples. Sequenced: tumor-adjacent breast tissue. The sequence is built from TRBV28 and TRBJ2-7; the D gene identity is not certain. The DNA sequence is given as TGTGCCAGCAGTTTATCGACGGGTAACGAGCAGTACTTC. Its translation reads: CASSLSTGNEQYF.